One and the same sample provided the 3 T cell receptor beta chains below, sequenced in a study of blood T cell repertoires in COVID-19. Using immunoSEQ multiplex PCR, the repertoire was profiled, and TCRdb retains in-frame clones only, with some absent. The table lists tens of thousands of clones, approximately 82% of them singletons. Specimen: peripheral blood. The receptor source for this set is a man aged 65 to 79 with active COVID-19.

The chain has TRBV5-1 and TRBJ2-2; tentative D call: TRBD1 (5 bases). The CDR3 totals 15 residues. V was pared by 2 bases and J by 5 bases, with 13 bases between. Germline V lookup: CDR1 SGHRS, CDR2 YFSETQ. CDR3 sequence reads: CASSFGRVPTGELFF. The CDR3, as DNA: TGCGCCAGCAGCTTTGGCAGGGTCCCAACCGGGGAGCTGTTTTTT. Full variable domain (remainder filled in from reference TRBV5-1 and TRBJ2-2): KAGVTQTPRYLIKTRGQQVTLSCSPISGHRSVSWYQQTPGQGLQFLFEYFSETQRNKGNFPGRFSGRQFSNSRSEMNVSTLELGDSALYLCASSFGRVPTGELFFGEGSRLTVL.

The rearrangement links TRBV24-1 to TRBJ1-4; D gene ambiguous. The V and J ends lost 0 bases and 4 bases respectively, with 17 bases between them. Germline V gives CDR1 KGHDR, CDR2 SFDVKD. The CDR3 has 18 amino acids. CDR3 nucleotide sequence: TGTGCCACCAGTGATTTGCCGGCGGGTGGGAGGGTTAATGAAAAACTGTTTTTT. Its translation is CATSDLPAGGRVNEKLFF.

The genes are TRBV11-3 and TRBJ2-2; TRBD2 agrees at 12 bases. CDR1 is SGHNT and CDR2 is YENEEA in the germline V gene. After removal of 5 bases from V and 4 bases from J, the junction contained 8 bases not matched to a gene. This CDR3 is 17 amino acids long. The DNA for the CDR3 is TGTGCCAGCAGCGGGCCTAGCGGGGGGGCGGGCACCGGGGAGCTGTTTTTT. It specifies CASSGPSGGAGTGELFF.